This entry lists 27 T cell receptor beta chains sequenced from one sample in a study of tumor and adjacent non-tumor tissue in lung cancer listed by TCRdb under 2018. Library generation was performed with multiplex PCR. These reads were obtained on an Illumina HiSeq 2500. TCRbeta libraries were constructed through three rounds of nested PCR with primers (Table S4) according to protocols adapted from ARM-PCR. TCRdb trimmed the raw reads at Q25, called clones with MiXCR and kept productive beta chains. Entries are consolidated by CDR3 protein sequence, retaining the most common genes and DNA. The sample has 75,000 to 95,000 distinct CDR3 sequences on record, roughly 70% of them singletons. Approximately 20% of the sample belongs to the ten largest clones. Bulk unsorted tissue served as the source for RNA extraction, and RNA quality was assessed using a NanoDrop ND-1000 and an Agilent 2100. The sample was lung tumor tissue. All receptors derive from a man in his 60s with non-small cell lung cancer.

On this clonotype: A junction end diverges from the germline sequence, so it may reflect a read error. CDR3 residues: CASSYSQGADTQYF. The CDR3 coding sequence is TGTGCCAGCAGTTACTCACAGGGCGCAGATACGCAATATTTT. V gene TRBV6-5 combines with J gene TRBJ2-3; TRBD1 is a possible D gene (6 bases). The CDR3 totals 14 residues. The germline gives CDR1 MNHEY, CDR2 SVGAGI.

This chain joins TRBV5-4 and TRBJ1-2; perhaps TRBD1 as D (5 bases). Germline assignment: CDR1 SGHNT and CDR2 YYREEE (reference sequence). This CDR3 region has 13 residues. V lost 4 bases and J 7 bases, leaving 14 bases between the germline ends. CDR3 region: CASSQDSSCGYTF. The DNA for the CDR3 is TGTGCCAGCAGCCAAGACAGTAGCTGTGGCTACACCTTC. Full variable domain (outside the CDR3, taken from reference TRBV5-4 and TRBJ1-2): ETGVTQSPTHLIKTRGQQVTLRCSSQSGHNTVSWYQQALGQGPQFIFQYYREEENGRGNFPPRFSGLQFPNYSSELNVNALELDDSALYLCASSQDSSCGYTFGSGTRLTVV.

This clonotype appeared a few times. At one end, the junction sequence differs from germline, possibly due to a read error. The chain is built from TRBV30 and TRBJ2-2; D remains unclear. Germline V gives CDR1 GTSNPN, CDR2 SVGIG (reference sequence). CDR3 length: 13 amino acids. The CDR3 region is CTWSVRNTGELFF. The CDR3 coding sequence is TGTACCTGGAGTGTAAGGAACACCGGGGAGCTGTTTTTT.

This clonotype was seen only once. The rearrangement joins TRBV12-3 or TRBV12-4 to TRBJ1-1, with 8 positions matching TRBD1. The length of the CDR3 is 13 residues. CDR3 residues: CVNNTGGWGEAFF. The CDR3, as DNA: TGTGTCAACAATACAGGGGGATGGGGTGAAGCTTTCTTT.

This clonotype was seen more than once but under ten times. A much larger clone is a single base away; this may be a read error. This chain's CDR3 is CASRPRTGITDTQYF. Here the CDR3 DNA reads TGTGCCAGCAGACCTAGGACAGGGATCACAGATACGCAGTATTTT. This chain connects TRBV12-3 or TRBV12-4 to TRBJ2-3; 8 bases fit TRBD1. The CDR3 is 15 residues long. J gave up 2 bases and V 6 bases, and 7 bases lay outside the gene matches.

This clonotype came up many times. The chain joins TRBV6-1 to TRBJ2-1, with D possibly matching TRBD2 (6 bases). Germline lookup yields CDR1 MNHNS and CDR2 SASEGT. Trimming removed 6 bases from V and 7 bases from J, with 13 bases in between. The CDR3 covers 13 residues. CDR3 amino acids: CASRKRENNEQFF. CDR3 bases: TGTGCCAGCAGGAAACGGGAGAATAATGAGCAGTTCTTC.

As concerns this clonotype: Compared with germline, one end of the junction differs, possibly owing to a read error. The chain couples TRBV11-1 to TRBJ2-2; D uncertain. Germline CDR1 reads SGHAT; CDR2 reads FQDESV (reference sequence). The CDR3 has 16 residues. The CDR3 region has the DNA TGTGCCAGCAGCGTAGGTGGTGGCAGAAACACTGGGGAGCTGTTTTTT. Translating it yields CASSVGGGRNTGELFF.

Worth noting for this clonotype: Possible read error: a much larger clone is one base away. The rearrangement links TRBV7-9 to TRBJ2-7; 8 bases match TRBD1. The CDR3 loop spans 16 amino acids. CDR1 and CDR2 (germline): SEHNR, FQNEAQ (reference sequence). CDR3 sequence (DNA): TGTGCCAGAAGCTCTCCCGCCGGACAGGGTGGGTACGAGCAGTACTTC. This gives the protein CARSSPAGQGGYEQYF.

Worth noting for this clonotype: A much larger clone is a single base away; this may be a read error. The genes are TRBV10-3 and TRBJ2-3, with D unresolved. The CDR3 runs 13 residues. In germline, CDR1 is ENHRY, CDR2 SYGVKD. The CDR3 DNA reads as TGTGTCATGGGCCCCACAGGCACAGATACGCAGTATTTT. Protein sequence: CVMGPTGTDTQYF.

This clonotype has at least ten counts. The V call is TRBV12-3 or TRBV12-4, the J call TRBJ2-7, with D tentatively TRBD2 (7 bases). The CDR3 runs 13 residues. The V gene lost 4 bases and the J gene lost 7 bases, with 14 bases spanning the gap. CDR3 amino acids: CASSSKGGVEQYF. The CDR3 coding sequence is TGTGCCAGCAGTTCTAAGGGGGGGGTTGAGCAGTACTTC.

This clonotype came up a few times. A read error may be the cause here, since a much bigger clone is one base away. The rearrangement links TRBV4-1 to TRBJ2-1, with D possibly being TRBD2 (6 bases). Germline V gene lookup returns CDR1 MGHRA and CDR2 YSYEKL. The CDR3 has 16 residues. Here the CDR3 reads CASSQVVGGKYIEQFF. CDR3 in DNA: TGCGCCAGCAGCCAAGTAGTGGGAGGCAAGTACATTGAGCAGTTCTTC.

As to this clonotype: This sequence may be a read error, since a much larger clone differs from it by one base. The chain recombines TRBV7-9 with TRBJ1-6; 7 nucleotides line up with TRBD1. The germline V gene encodes CDR1 SEHNR and CDR2 FQNEAQ (reference sequence). The CDR3 is 15 amino acids. CDR3 amino acids: CAGSPEGRQGAPLHF. For the CDR3, the DNA is TGTGCCGGCAGCCCCGAAGGTCGACAGGGAGCACCCCTCCACTTT. The full variable domain, in which reference TRBV7-9 and TRBJ1-6 provide the parts outside the CDR3, is DTGVSQNPRHKITKRGQNVTFRCDPISEHNRLYWYRQTLGQGPEFLTYFQNEAQLEKSRLLSDRFSAERPKGSFSTLEIQRTEQGDSAMYLCAGSPEGRQGAPLHFGNGTRLTVT.

In this sample, this clonotype turned up a few times. Relative to the germline gene, one junction end is altered; a read error may explain this. CDR3 in amino acids: CVSSSHRIGGARNEQYF. In nucleotides, the CDR3 is TGTGTCAGCAGCTCCCACAGGATCGGGGGCGCGAGAAACGAACAGTACTTC. The rearrangement links TRBV11-3 to TRBJ2-7; D could derive from TRBD1 or TRBD2 (6 bases each). This CDR3 spans 17 amino acids. Germline V lookup: CDR1 SGHNT, CDR2 YENEEA.

To note about this clonotype: Because the CDR3 is missing its conserved closing phenylalanine or tryptophan, this is likely a read error. The DNA is omitted, as the CDR3 cannot be located on it reliably, and the CDR3 follows TCRdb's listing. J is TRBJ2-7 and V is TRBV6-5; the D segment call TRBD1 is taken from the table without a DNA check. Germline V gene sequence: CDR1 MNHEY, CDR2 SVGAGI. The CDR3 has 12 residues if both end residues are counted. The chain's CDR3 is CASRRTGDEQHL.

Comment on this clonotype: At one of its ends the junction is not consistent with the germline gene, which may arise from a read error. This sequence joins TRBV20-1 and TRBJ2-1, with 9 bases matching TRBD2. The CDR3 has 17 amino acids. Looked up from germline, CDR1 is DFQATT and CDR2 is SNEGSKA (reference sequence). The CDR3 bases are TGCAGTGCTAGAATGGTAGCGGGGGTGGTGGGGTACAATGAGCAGCTCTTC. Amino acids: CSARMVAGVVGYNEQLF.

This clonotype was detected a few times. This sequence may be a read error, since a much larger clone differs from it by one base. In nucleotides, the CDR3 is TGCGCCAGCAGGGGCCGGGGCTTTAAACAGCCCCAGCATTTT. Protein sequence: CASRGRGFKQPQHF. The gene calls are TRBV4-1 and TRBJ1-5; D is possibly TRBD1 (5 bases). Germline V gene data show CDR1 as MGHRA and CDR2 as YSYEKL. The CDR3 is 14 residues long. Trimming shortened V by 6 bases and J by 7 bases, and 16 bases separated the two germline ends.

Concerning this clonotype itself: This clone may be a read error of a much larger clone one base away. The chain links TRBV24-1 to TRBJ2-1; possible D gene TRBD2, 6 bases. CDR1 is KGHDR and CDR2 is SFDVKD in the germline V gene. The CDR3 has 14 amino acids. Here the CDR3 DNA reads TGTGCCACCAGAGGCCCCGGGAGCTACAATGAGAAGTTCTTC. Protein: CATRGPGSYNEKFF.

Many counts were recorded for this clonotype. CDR3 region: CSVPQGIAYNEQFF. Here the CDR3 DNA reads TGCAGCGTCCCCCAGGGGATAGCTTACAATGAGCAGTTCTTC. The gene calls are TRBV29-1 and TRBJ2-1; tentative D call: TRBD1 (6 bases). CDR3 length equals 14 residues. The V end lost 6 bases, the J end lost 4 bases, and 16 bases lay between the germline ends. The germline V gene has CDR1 SQVTM and CDR2 ANQGSEA.

V and J are TRBV11-1 and TRBJ2-7; TRBD1 might be the D (5 bases). This CDR3 region has 13 residues. Per the germline V gene, CDR1 is SGHAT and CDR2 is FQDESV (reference sequence). Between the trimmed V and J ends, which lost 1 base and 3 bases, there was a span of 7 bases. The CDR3 protein is CASSLEGIYEQYF. CDR3 bases: TGTGCCAGCAGCTTAGAGGGGATCTACGAGCAGTACTTC.

With respect to this clonotype: A junction end diverges from the germline sequence, so it may reflect a read error. The chain links TRBV4-3 to TRBJ2-7; tentatively, D is TRBD2 (6 bases). This CDR3 is built from 16 residues. Germline CDR1 LGHNA, CDR2 YSLEER. The CDR3 DNA reads as TGCGCCAGCGGCCAAGATTGGGGGGTGGAGGCCTACGAGGGGTACTTC. Translated: CASGQDWGVEAYEGYF.

With regard to this clonotype: A clone one base away is much larger, so this may be a read error. The chain recombines TRBV7-9 with TRBJ2-3; no firm D call. Per germline, CDR1 SEHNR and CDR2 FQNEAQ (reference sequence). The CDR3 length is 13 residues. CDR3 loop: CASSLAAVDTRYF. The CDR3 DNA reads as TGTGCCAGCAGCTTAGCCGCGGTGGATACGCGGTATTTT.

As regards this clonotype: A much larger clone lies one base from this, so it may be a read error. The chain links TRBV30 to TRBJ2-3; D is unresolved. Trimming removed 1 base from V and 0 bases from J, with 11 bases in between. The CDR3 contains 15 residues. The germline CDR1 and CDR2 sequences are GTSNPN and SVGIG (reference sequence). The CDR3 DNA is TGTGCCTGGAGTGGTCACACCTGGAGCACAGATACGCAGTATTTT. This encodes CAWSGHTWSTDTQYF.

This clonotype was recorded at least ten times. The gene calls are TRBV24-1 and TRBJ2-3; D is unclear. The CDR3 is 14 amino acids. V dropped 4 bases and J dropped 9 bases, with 16 bases sitting between them. Germline CDR1 and CDR2: KGHDR and SFDVKD. The CDR3 spells CATSERSTQDTQYF. In DNA, the CDR3 is TGTGCCACCAGTGAGAGGTCAACCCAGGACACGCAGTATTTT.

Comment on this clonotype: A much larger clone lies one base from this, so it may be a read error. V gene TRBV20-1 combines with J gene TRBJ1-5; D is perhaps TRBD1 (5 bases). The CDR3 runs 15 residues. Deletions cut 6 bases from V and 4 bases from J, with 19 bases between. Germline V gene data show CDR1 as DFQATT and CDR2 as SNEGSKA (reference sequence). The CDR3 sequence is CSAVPQGLRNQPQHF. The CDR3 nucleotides read TGCAGTGCAGTCCCCCAGGGTTTAAGGAATCAGCCCCAGCATTTT.

Remarks on this clonotype: A much larger clone differs by one base, so this may be a read error. The rearrangement joins TRBV12-3 or TRBV12-4 to TRBJ1-1, with D tentatively TRBD1 (6 bases). The CDR3 is 13 amino acids. The V and J ends lost 6 bases and 9 bases respectively, with 17 bases between them. The chain's CDR3 is CASRFRDTQKAFF. CDR3 DNA sequence: TGTGCCAGCAGATTTCGGGACACACAGAAAGCTTTCTTT.

This chain joins TRBV29-1 and TRBJ2-1; TRBD1 or TRBD2 may be the D gene (5 bases each). The CDR3 consists of 13 residues. The ends were cut back, 3 bases at V and 2 bases at J, with 8 bases in the middle. Germline CDR1 SQVTM, CDR2 ANQGSEA. CDR3 coding DNA: TGCAGCGTTGACTGGGACCCCTACAATGAGCAGTTCTTC. This translates into CSVDWDPYNEQFF.

The V call is TRBV28, the J call TRBJ2-1; D possibly corresponds to TRBD2 (5 bases). This CDR3 has 12 residues. V was trimmed by 3 bases and J by 10 bases, leaving 10 bases between them. Germline V CDR1 and CDR2: MDHEN, SYDVKM. For the CDR3, the DNA is TGTGCCAGCAGTTTGGCCCAGCGGGAGCAGTTCTTC. It codes for CASSLAQREQFF.